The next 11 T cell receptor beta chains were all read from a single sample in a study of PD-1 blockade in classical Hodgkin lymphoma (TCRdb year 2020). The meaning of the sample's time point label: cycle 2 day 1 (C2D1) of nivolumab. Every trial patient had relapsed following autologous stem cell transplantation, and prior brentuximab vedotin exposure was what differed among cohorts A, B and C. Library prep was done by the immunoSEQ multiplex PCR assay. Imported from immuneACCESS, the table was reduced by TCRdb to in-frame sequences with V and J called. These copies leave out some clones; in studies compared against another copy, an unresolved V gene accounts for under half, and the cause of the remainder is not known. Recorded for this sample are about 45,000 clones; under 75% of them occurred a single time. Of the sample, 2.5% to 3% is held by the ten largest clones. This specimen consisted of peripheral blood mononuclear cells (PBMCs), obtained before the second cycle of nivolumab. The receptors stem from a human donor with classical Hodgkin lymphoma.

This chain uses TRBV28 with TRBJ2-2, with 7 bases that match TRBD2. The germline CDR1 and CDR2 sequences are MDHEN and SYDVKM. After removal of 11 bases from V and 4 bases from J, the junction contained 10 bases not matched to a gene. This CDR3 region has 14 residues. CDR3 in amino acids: CASLPGGSTGELFF. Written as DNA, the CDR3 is TGTGCCTCCCTCCCGGGCGGGAGCACCGGGGAGCTGTTTTTT. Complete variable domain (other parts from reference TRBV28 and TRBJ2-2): DVKVTQSSRYLVKRTGEKVFLECVQDMDHENMFWYRQDPGLGLRLIYFSYDVKMKEKGDIPEGYSVSREKKERFSLILESASTNQTSMYLCASLPGGSTGELFFGEGSRLTVL.

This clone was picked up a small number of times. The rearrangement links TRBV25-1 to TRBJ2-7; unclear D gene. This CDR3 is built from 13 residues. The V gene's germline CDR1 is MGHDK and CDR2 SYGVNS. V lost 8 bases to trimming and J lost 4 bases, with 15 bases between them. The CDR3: CASGLGSFYEQYF. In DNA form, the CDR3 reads TGTGCCAGCGGGTTGGGCAGCTTTTACGAGCAGTACTTC.

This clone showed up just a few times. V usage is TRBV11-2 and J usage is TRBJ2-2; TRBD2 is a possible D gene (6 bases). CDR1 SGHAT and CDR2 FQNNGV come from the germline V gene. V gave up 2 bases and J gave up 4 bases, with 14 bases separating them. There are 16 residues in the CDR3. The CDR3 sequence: CASSLTGGPGTGELFF. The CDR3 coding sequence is TGTGCCAGCAGCTTAACCGGAGGGCCGGGCACCGGGGAGCTGTTTTTT.

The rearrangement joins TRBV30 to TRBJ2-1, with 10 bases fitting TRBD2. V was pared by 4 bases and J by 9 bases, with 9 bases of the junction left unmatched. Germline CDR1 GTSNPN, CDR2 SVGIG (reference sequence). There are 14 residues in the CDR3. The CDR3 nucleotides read TGTGCCTGGAAACCGGGACTAGCGTCTGGTGAGCAGTTCTTC. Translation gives CAWKPGLASGEQFF.

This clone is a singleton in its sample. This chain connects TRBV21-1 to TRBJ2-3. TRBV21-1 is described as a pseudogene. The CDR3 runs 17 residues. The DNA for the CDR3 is TGTGCCAGCAGCAAAGGGGGAATGAGACACGTCACAGATACGCAGTATTTT. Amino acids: CASSKGGMRHVTDTQYF.

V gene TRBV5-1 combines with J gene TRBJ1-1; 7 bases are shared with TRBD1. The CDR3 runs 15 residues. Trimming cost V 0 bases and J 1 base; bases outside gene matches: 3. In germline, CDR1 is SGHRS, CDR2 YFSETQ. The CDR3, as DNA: TGCGCCAGCAGCTTGGAAGGGACAGAGAACACTGAAGCTTTCTTT. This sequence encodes CASSLEGTENTEAFF.

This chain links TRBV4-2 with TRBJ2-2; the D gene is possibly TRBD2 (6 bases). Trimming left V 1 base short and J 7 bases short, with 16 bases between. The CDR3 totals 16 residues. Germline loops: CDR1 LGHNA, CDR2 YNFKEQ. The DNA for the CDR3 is TGTGCCAGCAGCCAAGGACGACTAGGCGTTAGCGGGGAGCTGTTTTTT. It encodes CASSQGRLGVSGELFF.

This CDR3 reads CSAPEGTGQFF. The CDR3 DNA reads TGCAGTGCCCCGGAGGGGACAGGGCAGTTCTTC. The genes are TRBV20-1 and TRBJ2-1; 8 bases map to TRBD1. The germline CDR1 and CDR2 sequences are DFQATT and SNEGSKA (reference sequence). CDR3 length: 11 residues. The V gene end was trimmed by 6 bases and the J gene end by 12 bases; junction bases not matched to a gene: 7.

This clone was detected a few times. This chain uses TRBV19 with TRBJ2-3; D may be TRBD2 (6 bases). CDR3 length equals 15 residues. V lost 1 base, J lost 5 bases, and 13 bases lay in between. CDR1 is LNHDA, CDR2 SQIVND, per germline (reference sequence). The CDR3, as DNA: TGTGCCAGTAGTATAGTTGGCGGGGTGAGAGATACGCAGTATTTT. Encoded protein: CASSIVGGVRDTQYF.

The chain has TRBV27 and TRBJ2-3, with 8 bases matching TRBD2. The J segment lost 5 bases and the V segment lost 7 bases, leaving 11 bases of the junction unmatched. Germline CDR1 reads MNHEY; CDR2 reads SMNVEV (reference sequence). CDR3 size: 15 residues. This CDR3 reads CASNLLADLGDTQYF. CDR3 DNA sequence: TGTGCCAGCAATCTACTAGCGGACCTCGGAGATACGCAGTATTTT.

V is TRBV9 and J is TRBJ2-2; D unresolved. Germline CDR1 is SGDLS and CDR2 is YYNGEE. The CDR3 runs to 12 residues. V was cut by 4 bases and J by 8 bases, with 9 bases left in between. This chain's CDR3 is CASSPWSGELFF. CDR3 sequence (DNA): TGTGCCAGCAGCCCCTGGAGTGGGGAGCTGTTTTTT.